These 22 T cell receptor beta chains originate from one sample sequenced in a study of beta chain features in type 1 diabetes. Expressed TCRB transcripts were sequenced because the isolated RNA had all been reverse transcribed beforehand. Libraries were prepared by immunoSEQ multiplex PCR; TCRdb keeps only in-frame clonotypes and omits some of them. Among around 500,000 clones listed, roughly an eighth were seen once. The sample was naive CD4+ T cells from blood. The receptors stem from a woman under 30 in good health.

This clone was observed a handful of times. The V and J genes are TRBV9 and TRBJ2-1; weak D call: TRBD2 (6 bases). This CDR3 is built from 14 residues. CDR1 and CDR2 (germline): SGDLS, YYNGEE. Between the trimmed V and J ends, which lost 7 bases and 4 bases, there was a span of 15 bases. The CDR3: CASGTSYPYNEQFF. The CDR3 DNA is TGTGCCAGCGGAACTAGCTACCCTTACAATGAGCAGTTCTTC. Using reference TRBV9 and TRBJ2-1 for the parts outside the CDR3, the full variable domain is DSGVTQTPKHLITATGQRVTLRCSPRSGDLSVYWYQQSLDQGLQFLIQYYNGEERAKGNILERFSAQQFPDLHSELNLSSLELGDSALYFCASGTSYPYNEQFFGPGTRLTVL.

This clone was recorded many times. The chain combines TRBV14 with TRBJ2-1; D not certain. V was clipped by 0 bases and J by 4 bases, with 7 bases between them. Germline values: CDR1 SGHDN, CDR2 FVKESK. The CDR3 has 14 amino acids. CDR3 in DNA: TGTGCCAGCAGCCAAGAAAAGGGTTACAATGAGCAGTTCTTC. This gives the protein CASSQEKGYNEQFF.

The chain couples TRBV9 to TRBJ1-1, with D tentatively TRBD1 (5 bases). V dropped 3 bases and J dropped 4 bases, with 16 bases sitting between them. This CDR3 spans 15 amino acids. Germline V gene sequence: CDR1 SGDLS, CDR2 YYNGEE. The CDR3 coding sequence is TGTGCCAGCAGCGCCCAACTAGGGGCGGGCACTGAAGCTTTCTTT. This encodes CASSAQLGAGTEAFF.

This clone was seen a handful of times. The CDR3 is CAWRAGFHEQYF. The DNA for the CDR3 is TGTGCCTGGAGGGCGGGCTTCCACGAGCAGTACTTC. The chain carries TRBV30 and TRBJ2-5; possibly TRBD2 for D (5 bases). Judging by the DNA end, TRBJ2-7 fits better; the J call may be wrong. CDR1 is GTSNPN, CDR2 SVGIG, per germline (reference sequence). CDR3 length equals 12 residues.

This clone was found a few times. The CDR3 protein is CASGLVEDTQYF. CDR3 nucleotide sequence: TGTGCTAGTGGTTTGGTAGAGGATACGCAGTATTTT. This chain joins TRBV12-5 and TRBJ2-3; D is unresolved. Germline CDR1 reads LGHNT; CDR2 reads FRNRAP. Trimming pared 0 bases from V and 6 bases from J, leaving 4 bases between. The CDR3 is made up of 12 amino acids.

This clone was observed a handful of times. In nucleotides, the CDR3 is TGTGCCAGCAGCTTGAGAGACAACTCTGGGGCCAACGTCCTGACTTTC. It specifies CASSLRDNSGANVLTF. The chain is built from TRBV5-4 and TRBJ2-6; D is unclear. Germline loops: CDR1 SGHNT, CDR2 YYREEE (reference sequence). The CDR3 totals 16 residues. Trimming shortened V by 1 base and J by 0 bases, and 8 bases separated the two germline ends.

This clone has only a few counts. The V gene is TRBV7-8, the J gene TRBJ2-7, with a weak D call TRBD1 (5 bases). CDR3 length: 14 residues. Germline V gene data show CDR1 as SGHVS and CDR2 as FQNEAQ. V was cut by 5 bases and J by 5 bases, with 16 bases left in between. The chain's CDR3 is CASSRTYRLDEQYV. DNA for the CDR3: TGTGCCAGCAGCCGTACCTACAGGCTTGACGAGCAGTACGTC.

There are a few counts of this clone. The rearrangement uses TRBV7-6 and TRBJ2-2; no clear D. Germline values: CDR1 SGHVS, CDR2 FNYEAQ. The V end was cut by 6 bases, the J end by 1 base, with 9 bases between. The CDR3 is 14 amino acids. The CDR3 loop is CASSVPGNTGELFF. The CDR3 DNA is TGTGCCAGCAGTGTACCCGGGAACACCGGGGAGCTGTTTTTT.

The chain recombines TRBV14 with TRBJ2-1; 7 nucleotides match TRBD1. Germline assignment: CDR1 SGHDN and CDR2 FVKESK. V gave up 7 bases and J gave up 0 bases; unmatched junction bases: 9. The length of the CDR3 is 16 residues. In DNA form, the CDR3 reads TGTGCCAGCAACACAAAACAGGGGAGCTCCTACAATGAGCAGTTCTTC. Protein sequence: CASNTKQGSSYNEQFF.

This clone was counted a few times. This sequence joins TRBV5-1 and TRBJ2-1; 9 positions agree with TRBD1. The V gene's germline CDR1 is SGHRS and CDR2 YFSETQ. V trimming: 0 bases; J trimming: 5 bases; junction bases outside the gene matches: 12. The CDR3 runs 18 residues. Here the CDR3 reads CASSLAKLVGQGNNEQFF. CDR3 bases: TGCGCCAGCAGCTTGGCCAAGTTGGTGGGACAGGGCAACAATGAGCAGTTCTTC.

This clone showed up just a few times. The chain is built from TRBV2 and TRBJ2-1, with D perhaps matching TRBD1 (5 bases). Germline lookup yields CDR1 SNHLY and CDR2 FYNNEI. V lost 2 bases, J lost 12 bases, and 20 bases lay in between. There are 15 residues in the CDR3. CDR3 bases: TGTGCCAGCAGTGAACAGGGCCTTTCTGGTTTTGGGCAGTTCTTC. Residues: CASSEQGLSGFGQFF.

This clone was picked up a small number of times. The chain employs TRBV7-9 and TRBJ2-2; the match to TRBD2 covers 7 bases. The germline CDR1 and CDR2 sequences are SEHNR and FQNEAQ (reference sequence). The CDR3 has 15 residues. V dropped 6 bases and J dropped 6; count of bases not matched to a gene: 10. DNA of the CDR3: TGTGCCAGCAGATCGAAGACTAGCTCGGCCGGGGAGCTGTTTTTT. This sequence encodes CASRSKTSSAGELFF.

This clone was detected a few times. The chain combines TRBV9 with TRBJ2-3; TRBD1 aligns across 7 bases. The germline CDR1 and CDR2 sequences are SGDLS and YYNGEE. There are 15 residues in the CDR3. V lost 0 bases, J lost 2 bases, and 3 bases stayed unmatched. CDR3 coding DNA: TGTGCCAGCAGCGTAGGGGGGACAGCCACAGATACGCAGTATTTT. Translating it yields CASSVGGTATDTQYF.

This clone was observed a handful of times. The chain uses TRBV29-1 and TRBJ2-2; no reliable D call. V shed 4 bases and J shed 4 bases, with 13 bases lying between them. The CDR3 spans 14 residues. Germline lookup yields CDR1 SQVTM and CDR2 ANQGSEA. The CDR3 spells CSVVYRATTGELFF. DNA for the CDR3: TGCAGCGTTGTATACCGGGCGACCACCGGGGAGCTGTTTTTT.

The V and J genes are TRBV7-3 and TRBJ2-7, with 9 bases matching TRBD2. The CDR3 contains 16 residues. Germline V gene sequence: CDR1 SGHTA, CDR2 FQGTGA. The V segment lost 2 bases and the J segment 6 bases; nucleotides outside the gene matches: 11. The CDR3 region has the DNA TGTGCCAGCAGCTTATTGGCGGCGGGAGGGCCGAGCGAGCAGTACTTC. This gives the protein CASSLLAAGGPSEQYF.

V is TRBV25-1 and J is TRBJ2-3; D may be TRBD2 (7 bases). Deletions cut 5 bases from V and 6 bases from J, with 21 bases between. This CDR3 has 16 amino acids. The germline gives CDR1 MGHDK, CDR2 SYGVNS. The CDR3 sequence: CASSHVAGPRGDTQYF. CDR3 bases: TGTGCCAGCAGTCACGTAGCGGGCCCGAGGGGGGATACGCAGTATTTT.

This clone has just a few counts. The V gene is TRBV29-1, the J gene TRBJ2-3; D may correspond to TRBD1 or TRBD2 (6 bases each). V was clipped by 7 bases and J by 2 bases, with 13 bases between them. Germline V CDR1 and CDR2: SQVTM, ANQGSEA. The CDR3 covers 13 residues. CDR3 in DNA: TGCAGCGCCAGGTGGGGGGCCACAGATACGCAGTATTTT. This gives the protein CSARWGATDTQYF.

The J gene is TRBJ2-5, the V gene TRBV5-4, with D uncertain. The CDR3 is made up of 14 amino acids. The V end lost 1 base, the J end lost 1 base, and 8 bases lay between the germline ends. CDR1 SGHNT and CDR2 YYREEE come from the germline V gene (reference sequence). This CDR3 reads CASSLSHSQETQYF. CDR3 in DNA: TGTGCCAGCAGCTTGTCCCATTCCCAAGAGACCCAGTACTTC.

This clone was seen only a few times. This chain joins TRBV2 and TRBJ1-1; D may be TRBD1 (6 bases). V was cut by 10 bases and J by 1 base, with 13 bases left in between. The CDR3 runs to 13 residues. Germline assignment: CDR1 SNHLY and CDR2 FYNNEI. The CDR3 sequence: CAKWGLRNTEAFF. The CDR3, as DNA: TGTGCCAAGTGGGGGCTGAGGAACACTGAAGCTTTCTTT.

The rearrangement links TRBV5-4 to TRBJ2-1; possibly TRBD1 for D (6 bases). V lost 4 bases and J 8 bases, leaving 10 bases between the germline ends. Germline CDR1 and CDR2: SGHNT and YYREEE (reference sequence). The CDR3 is 12 residues long. The DNA of the CDR3 is TGTGCCAGCAGCGTACAGGGTTATGAGCAGTTCTTC. It yields the protein CASSVQGYEQFF.

J is TRBJ2-3 and V is TRBV9; 7 positions match TRBD2. This CDR3 comprises 16 residues. Germline V gives CDR1 SGDLS, CDR2 YYNGEE. J gave up 2 bases and V 0 bases, and 6 bases lay outside the gene matches. The CDR3, as DNA: TGTGCCAGCAGCGTAGCGTCTAGCGGCCTCACAGATACGCAGTATTTT. This translates into CASSVASSGLTDTQYF.

The rearrangement joins TRBV5-1 to TRBJ2-5, with 8 positions matching TRBD2. This CDR3 is built from 16 residues. The junction had 5 bases not matched to a gene; V was cut back by 0 bases and J by 1 base. The germline CDR1 and CDR2 sequences are SGHRS and YFSETQ. The CDR3 bases are TGCGCCAGCAGCTTGGGTAGGACTAGCACCCAAGAGACCCAGTACTTC. The encoded protein is CASSLGRTSTQETQYF.